This TCR beta chain was obtained from a study of identical twins. Each CDR3 protein gets one entry after TCRdb re-called the 5' RACE reads with MiXCR. This table has 400,000 to 500,000 distinct CDR3 sequences, under 20% appearing once. This clonotype was observed a few times. The CDR3 loop spans 13 amino acids. CDR1 and CDR2 (germline): MNHEY, SMNVEV (reference sequence). Trimming removed 2 bases at V and 4 bases at J, with 7 bases between. The chain recombines TRBV27 with TRBJ2-3; D gene uncertain. What was sequenced was naive T cells sorted from blood. This TCR was recovered from a man aged 45 to 65 in good health. The CDR3 loop is CASSLIAADTQYF. Here the CDR3 DNA reads TGTGCCAGCAGTTTAATTGCTGCAGATACGCAGTATTTT.